This TCR beta chain was recovered during a study of cytotoxic CD8 clonotypes in ibrutinib-treated CLL. Study context: Response samples were taken after a median of approximately 11 months on treatment, range 6 to 36.

Germline CDR1 and CDR2: SGHDN and FVKESK. V lost 5 bases to trimming and J lost 5 bases, with 14 bases between them. This CDR3 contains 14 residues. Study-level findings and limits: Among the clonotypes, public ones were uncommon and contracted or held stable on treatment.

TCRdb's table, derived via immunoSEQ multiplex PCR, lists solely in-frame clones and lacks some. In the table there are under 150,000 clones, less than 95% of which are singletons. Notes on this clone: No antigen is known for it.

This receptor was identified in a human donor with chronic lymphocytic leukemia. The rearrangement uses TRBV14 and TRBJ2-3, with D uncertain. The specimen comprised PBMCs, sampled after 12 months of ibrutinib treatment. Here the CDR3 DNA reads TGTGCCAGCAGCACCTGGACCCTAAAAGATACGCAGTATTTT. Translation gives CASSTWTLKDTQYF.